Detailed here is one TCR beta chain. Its antigen is unidentified. This sample is drawn from a study of beta chain features in type 1 diabetes. Findings and limits, study-wide: TCRB CDR3s from Type 1 diabetes patients were moderately but significantly shorter in all four CD4+ subsets. PCR might favor shorter templates, but any such skew would affect patients and controls equally. Naive, central memory and Treg TCRB repertoires seemed to resemble each other more closely in patients than they did in healthy donors.

From germline, CDR1 is SEHNR and CDR2 FQNEAQ (reference sequence). The CDR3 runs 15 residues. V lost 2 bases to trimming and J lost 6 bases, with 14 bases between them. Since all of the isolated RNA was reverse transcribed, expressed TCRB transcripts were what got sequenced. Sequenced by immunoSEQ multiplex PCR; TCRdb stores in-frame clones only, minus some. Here the sample spans about 340,000 clones, approximately 8% being singletons. Using CD45RO/CCR7/CD25/CD127/CD95/CD27, CD4+ naive, central memory, regulatory and stem cell-like memory cells were sorted. The genes are TRBV7-9 and TRBJ2-1, with TRBD2 as a possible D gene (6 bases). This clonotype originated in a woman between 18 and 29 years old in good health. Sequencing was done on a sample of central memory CD4+ T cells from blood. The CDR3 sequence: CASSLSGVGFNEQFF. CDR3 DNA sequence: TGTGCCAGCAGCTTATCGGGGGTAGGATTCAATGAGCAGTTCTTC.